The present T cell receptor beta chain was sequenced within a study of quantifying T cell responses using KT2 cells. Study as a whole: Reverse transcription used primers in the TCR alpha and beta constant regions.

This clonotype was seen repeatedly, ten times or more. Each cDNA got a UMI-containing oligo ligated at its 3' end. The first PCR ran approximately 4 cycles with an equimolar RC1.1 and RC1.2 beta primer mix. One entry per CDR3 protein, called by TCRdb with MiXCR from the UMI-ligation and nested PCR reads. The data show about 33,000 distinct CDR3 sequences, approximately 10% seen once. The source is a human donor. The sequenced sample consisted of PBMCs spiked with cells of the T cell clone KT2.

The DNA for the CDR3 is TGTGCCAGCAGTTTAAAGTTCGGCAGGGGGCGTCAGCCCCAGCATTTT. Protein: CASSLKFGRGRQPQHF. The rearrangement joins TRBV12-3 or TRBV12-4 to TRBJ1-5, with 8 bases aligning to TRBD1. CDR3 size: 16 residues. Unmatched junction bases numbered 9, after V lost 2 bases and J lost 6 bases.